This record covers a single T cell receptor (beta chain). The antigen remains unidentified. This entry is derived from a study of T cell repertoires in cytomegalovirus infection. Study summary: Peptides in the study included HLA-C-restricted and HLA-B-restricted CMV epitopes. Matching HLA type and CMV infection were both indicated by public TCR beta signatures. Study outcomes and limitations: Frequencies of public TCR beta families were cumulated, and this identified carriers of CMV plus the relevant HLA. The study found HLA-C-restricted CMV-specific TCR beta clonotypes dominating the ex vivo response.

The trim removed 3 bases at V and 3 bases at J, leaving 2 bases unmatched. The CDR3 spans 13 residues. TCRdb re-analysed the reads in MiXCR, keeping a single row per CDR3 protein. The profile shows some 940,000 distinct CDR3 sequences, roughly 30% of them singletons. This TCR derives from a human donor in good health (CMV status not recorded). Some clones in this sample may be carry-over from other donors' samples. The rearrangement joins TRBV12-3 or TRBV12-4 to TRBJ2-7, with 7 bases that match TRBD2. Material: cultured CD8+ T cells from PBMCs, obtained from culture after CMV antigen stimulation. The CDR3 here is CASSFERGYEQYF. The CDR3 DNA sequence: TGTGCCAGCAGTTTTGAGCGGGGCTACGAGCAGTACTTC.